In this sample, the clone carrying this TCR beta chain turned up a few times. What it recognizes is unknown. A much larger clone sits a single nucleotide away, making a read error possible. The data stem from a study of T cells in Graves' hyperthyroidism and ophthalmopathy. Overall study findings and caveats: In validation, the model predicted ophthalmopathy. These predictions came a median roughly six months before onset. A model using 13 V-J features told ophthalmopathy apart from stable hyperthyroidism.

Per germline, CDR1 MNHEY and CDR2 SMNVEV (reference sequence). The V and J ends lost 3 bases and 3 bases respectively, with 12 bases between them. CDR3 length: 14 amino acids. Hyperthyroidism patients were newly diagnosed, had disease duration under 2 months, and were aged 18 to 65 years. Orbital computed tomography and thyroid ultrasound, together with serum TRAb and thyroxine and clinical symptoms, were used for diagnoses. The source material, RNA transcripts, was used to amplify TCR beta CDR3 regions. The TCR CDR3 was amplified in a first-round RT-PCR using the HTBI primer set. From the multiplex PCR reads, TCRdb called clonotypes with MiXCR, one entry per CDR3 protein. The table shows hundreds of thousands of distinct CDR3 sequences, with more than 11% occurring only once.

This TCR derives from a woman aged 30 to 39 with Graves' hyperthyroidism that later progressed to Graves' ophthalmopathy. Source material: blood. V and J are TRBV27 and TRBJ2-7; D is tentatively TRBD1 or TRBD2 (5 bases each). CDR3 residues: CASSLGENFYEQYF. DNA of the CDR3: TGTGCCAGCAGTTTGGGGGAAAACTTCTACGAGCAGTACTTC.